One sample yielded the 11 T cell receptor beta chains listed below, sequenced in a study of T cells in Graves' hyperthyroidism and ophthalmopathy (dated by TCRdb to between 2018 and 2021). The library relied on multiplex PCR. The listed sequencing device is Illumina HiSeq 2000. Amplification of TCR beta CDR3 regions was carried out from RNA transcripts. A first-round RT-PCR of the TCR CDR3 used the HTBI primer set with the Qiagen OneStep RT-PCR kit. The raw public reads went through TCRdb reprocessing: fastp at Q25, MiXCR clone calling, in-frame beta chains kept. Identical CDR3 protein sequences are pooled into one entry, listed with their most common genes and DNA. This sample is represented by fewer than 650,000 distinct CDR3 sequences; under 15% of them were singletons. The top ten clones comprise over 3.5% of the sample. The sequenced sample was blood. These receptors were taken from a woman aged 40 to 55 with Graves' ophthalmopathy.

This clonotype was recorded at least ten times. The chain uses TRBV2 and TRBJ2-5; D may match TRBD1 or TRBD2 (5 bases each). The CDR3 is 11 amino acids. Germline-derived CDR1 and CDR2 are SNHLY and FYNNEI. Trimming removed 11 bases at V and 5 bases at J, with 12 bases between. CDR3 sequence: CAREKGETQYF. The CDR3 nucleotides are TGTGCCCGGGAAAAGGGGGAGACCCAGTACTTC.

This clonotype was observed a few times. This rearrangement joins TRBV7-3 to TRBJ1-1; D call uncertain. The CDR3 extends over 14 amino acids. The germline gives CDR1 SGHTA, CDR2 FQGTGA. V shed 5 bases and J shed 3 bases, with 13 bases lying between them. This chain's CDR3 is CASSARGADTEAFF. The CDR3 coding sequence is TGTGCCAGCAGCGCCCGGGGTGCGGACACTGAAGCTTTCTTT.

The sample holds a few counts of this clonotype. In DNA, the CDR3 is TGTGCCAGCAGTTCCCCCGGCGGGGAAACTAATGAAAAACTGTTTTTT. Its protein product is CASSSPGGETNEKLFF. This rearrangement joins TRBV28 to TRBJ1-4; D unclear. Germline CDR1 and CDR2: MDHEN and SYDVKM. Trimming left V 4 bases short and J 1 base short, with 13 bases between. This CDR3 region has 16 residues.

This clonotype was seen ten or more times. This chain uses TRBV19 with TRBJ1-2, with D unresolved. V was clipped by 4 bases and J by 4 bases, with 10 bases between them. CDR1 is LNHDA, CDR2 SQIVND, per germline (reference sequence). The CDR3 runs 13 residues. The CDR3 loop reads CASSTSSRYGYTF. The CDR3 region has the DNA TGTGCCAGTAGTACCTCCTCCCGCTATGGCTACACCTTC.

The sample holds many counts of this clonotype. The rearrangement joins TRBV25-1 to TRBJ2-5, with 7 bases fitting TRBD2. This CDR3 is 13 amino acids long. The ends lost 3 bases at V and 5 bases at J; junction bases unmatched: 3. Germline CDR1 and CDR2: MGHDK and SYGVNS. CDR3 DNA sequence: TGTGCCAGCAGTGATCTCGGGAGGGAGACCCAGTACTTC. Encoded protein: CASSDLGRETQYF.

Worth noting for this clonotype: Since a much larger clone is just one base distant, this may be a read error. As the CDR3 is not closed by the conserved phenylalanine or tryptophan, this likely results from a read error. The genes are TRBV27 and TRBJ2-7; perhaps TRBD1 as D (6 bases). Germline values: CDR1 MNHEY, CDR2 SMNVEV (reference sequence). The CDR3 has 14 residues. Trimming removed 7 bases at V and 5 bases at J, with 18 bases between. Here the CDR3 DNA reads TGTGCCAGCAAACGGGGAGAGGGGGTAGACGAGCAGTACTCC. Translated, it gives CASKRGEGVDEQYS.

This clonotype has more than one count but fewer than ten. CDR3 loop: CASSDLLLAKNIQYF. The DNA for the CDR3 is TGTGCCAGCAGTGACCTGCTTCTAGCCAAAAACATTCAGTACTTC. The rearrangement uses TRBV6-1 and TRBJ2-4, with D unclear. CDR1 and CDR2 (germline): MNHNS, SASEGT. The CDR3 length is 15 residues. Trimming stripped 3 bases from V and 0 bases from J, with 9 bases between.

This clonotype was found many times. This rearrangement joins TRBV27 to TRBJ2-7, with 9 bases lining up with TRBD2. CDR1 is MNHEY, CDR2 SMNVEV, per germline (reference sequence). Trimming removed 6 bases from V and 8 bases from J; junction bases left unmatched: 17. This CDR3 has 16 residues. The CDR3 DNA sequence: TGTGCCAGCAGCTACACACGCGGGAGGGCGGCATCGAAGCAGTACTTC. It translates to CASSYTRGRAASKQYF.

This clonotype was counted many times. This chain uses TRBV20-1 with TRBJ1-6; perhaps TRBD1 as D (5 bases). The CDR3 loop spans 15 amino acids. Germline lookup yields CDR1 DFQATT and CDR2 SNEGSKA (reference sequence). V shed 0 bases and J shed 7 bases, with 13 bases lying between them. CDR3 coding DNA: TGCAGTGCTAGAGACGGGGGTGAGCTCAATTCACCCCTCCACTTT. It yields the protein CSARDGGELNSPLHF.

This clonotype was detected many times. The chain carries TRBV28 and TRBJ2-5; D is uncertain. The CDR3 has 15 amino acids. Germline-derived CDR1 and CDR2 are MDHEN and SYDVKM. Deletions cut 3 bases from V and 2 bases from J, with 13 bases between. CDR3 protein: CASSLVGNQQETQYF. CDR3 sequence (DNA): TGTGCCAGCAGTTTGGTAGGGAACCAACAAGAGACCCAGTACTTC.

This sequence joins TRBV5-6 and TRBJ2-5; maybe TRBD2 (6 bases). V shed 0 bases and J shed 2 bases, with 11 bases lying between them. Per the germline V gene, CDR1 is SGHDT and CDR2 is YYEEEE. The CDR3 runs 15 residues. The DNA of the CDR3 is TGTGCCAGCAGCTTGGAGGCGGGACTTCAAGAGACCCAGTACTTC. It translates to CASSLEAGLQETQYF.